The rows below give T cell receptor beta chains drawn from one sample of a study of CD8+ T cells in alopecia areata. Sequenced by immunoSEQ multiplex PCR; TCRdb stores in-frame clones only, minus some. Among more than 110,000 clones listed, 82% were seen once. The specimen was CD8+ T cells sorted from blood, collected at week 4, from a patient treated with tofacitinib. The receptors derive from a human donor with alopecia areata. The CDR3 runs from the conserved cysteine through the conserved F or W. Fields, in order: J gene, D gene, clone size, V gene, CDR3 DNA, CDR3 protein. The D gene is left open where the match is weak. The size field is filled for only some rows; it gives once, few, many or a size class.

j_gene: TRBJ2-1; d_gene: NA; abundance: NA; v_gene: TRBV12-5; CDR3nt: TGTGCTAGTGTCCTCGGAAAAAATGAGCAGTTCTTC; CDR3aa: CASVLGKNEQFF
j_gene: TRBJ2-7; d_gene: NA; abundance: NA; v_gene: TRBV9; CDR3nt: TGTGCCAGCAGCGCTGGGGGCGGACACTCGGACGAGCAGTACTTC; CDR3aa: CASSAGGGHSDEQYF
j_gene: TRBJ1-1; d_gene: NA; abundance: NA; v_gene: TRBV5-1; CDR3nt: TGCGCCAGCAGCTTGGGGGTTATGAACACTGAAGCTTTCTTT; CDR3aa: CASSLGVMNTEAFF
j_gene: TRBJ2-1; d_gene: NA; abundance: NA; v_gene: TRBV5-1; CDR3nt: TGCGCCAGCAGCTTGAGGGCCCACAATGAGCAGTTCTTC; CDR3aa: CASSLRAHNEQFF
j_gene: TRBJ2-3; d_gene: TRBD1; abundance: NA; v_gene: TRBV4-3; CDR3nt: TGCGCCAGCAGCCAAGATAGCGGGACAGGGGGCACAGATACGCAGTATTTT; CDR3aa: CASSQDSGTGGTDTQYF
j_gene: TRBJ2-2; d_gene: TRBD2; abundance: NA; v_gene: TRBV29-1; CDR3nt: TGCAGCGTTGAAGATCTCAGCGGGGGATCGAACACCGGGGAGCTGTTTTTT; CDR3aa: CSVEDLSGGSNTGELFF
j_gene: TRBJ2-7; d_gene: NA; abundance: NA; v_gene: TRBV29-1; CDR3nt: TGCAGCGTTGAAGATGAACCCTCCTACGAGCAGTACTTC; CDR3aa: CSVEDEPSYEQYF
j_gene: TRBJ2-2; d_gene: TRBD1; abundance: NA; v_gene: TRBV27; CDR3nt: TGTGCCAGCAGTTCTAAGGGGGCTGCCGGGGAGCTGTTTTTT; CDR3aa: CASSSKGAAGELFF
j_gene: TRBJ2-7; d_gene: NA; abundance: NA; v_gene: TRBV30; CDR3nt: TGTGCCTGGACCTTGGACAGCTCCTACGAGCAGTACTTC; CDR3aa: CAWTLDSSYEQYF
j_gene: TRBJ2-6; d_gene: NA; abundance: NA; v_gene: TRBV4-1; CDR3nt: TGCGCCAGCAGCCAGCTTTCTGGGGCCAACGTCCTGACTTTC; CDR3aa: CASSQLSGANVLTF
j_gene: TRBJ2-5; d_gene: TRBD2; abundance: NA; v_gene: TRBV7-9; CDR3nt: TGTGCCAGCAGCCCTGGACTAGCGGGGGGCGGAGAGACCCAGTACTTC; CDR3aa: CASSPGLAGGGETQYF
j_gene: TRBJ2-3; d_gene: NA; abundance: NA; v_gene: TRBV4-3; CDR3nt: TGCGCCAGCAGCCAAGCGGGGGACACAGATACGCAGTATTTT; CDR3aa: CASSQAGDTDTQYF
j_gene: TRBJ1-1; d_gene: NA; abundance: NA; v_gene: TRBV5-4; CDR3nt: TGTGCCAGCACCTTGGGAGGGAACACTGAAGCTTTCTTT; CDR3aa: CASTLGGNTEAFF
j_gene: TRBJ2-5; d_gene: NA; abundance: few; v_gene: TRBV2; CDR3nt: TGTGCCAGCAGTGAAGTTAGTCCCGGCGAGACCCAGTACTTC; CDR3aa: CASSEVSPGETQYF
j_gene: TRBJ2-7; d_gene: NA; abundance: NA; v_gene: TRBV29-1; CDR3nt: TGCAGCGTTCTAGGGGCGAGCTCCTACGAGCAGTACTTC; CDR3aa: CSVLGASSYEQYF
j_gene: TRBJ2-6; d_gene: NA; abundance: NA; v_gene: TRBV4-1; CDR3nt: TGCGCCAGCAGTTTCTGGGCGGCCGGCTCTGGGGCCAACGTCCTGACTTTC; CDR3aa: CASSFWAAGSGANVLTF
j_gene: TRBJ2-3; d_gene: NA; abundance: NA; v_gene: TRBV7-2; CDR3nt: TGTGCCAGCAGCTTAACCCCTAGCTTGGGCACAGATACGCAGTATTTT; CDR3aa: CASSLTPSLGTDTQYF
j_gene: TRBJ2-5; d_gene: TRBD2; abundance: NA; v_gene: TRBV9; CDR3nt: TGTGCCAGCAGCGTGGCGGGGGGGCTCTGGGAGACCCAGTACTTC; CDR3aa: CASSVAGGLWETQYF
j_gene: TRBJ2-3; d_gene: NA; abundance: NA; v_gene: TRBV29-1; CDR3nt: TGCAGCGCCGAGCATAGCGGTTTCACAGATACGCAGTATTTT; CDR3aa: CSAEHSGFTDTQYF
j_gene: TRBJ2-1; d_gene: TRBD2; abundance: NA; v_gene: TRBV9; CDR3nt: TGTGCCAGCAGCGTAAGGAGCGGGGGGTACTACAATGAGCAGTTCTTC; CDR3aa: CASSVRSGGYYNEQFF
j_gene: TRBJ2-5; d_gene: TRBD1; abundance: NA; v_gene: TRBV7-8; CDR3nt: TGTGCCAGCAGCTTAGGGGACAGGGGGTCGGAGACCCAGTACTTC; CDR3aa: CASSLGDRGSETQYF
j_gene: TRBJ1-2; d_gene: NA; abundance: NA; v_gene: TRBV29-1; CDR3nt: TGCAGCGTTGACGGGCAAGTGCGTGGCTACACCTTC; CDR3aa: CSVDGQVRGYTF
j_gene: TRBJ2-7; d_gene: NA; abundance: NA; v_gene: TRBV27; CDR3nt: TGTGCCAGCAGTCCACCGGACCACCCCTACGAGCAGTACTTC; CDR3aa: CASSPPDHPYEQYF
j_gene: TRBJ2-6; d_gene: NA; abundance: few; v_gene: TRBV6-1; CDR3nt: TGTGCCAGCAGTGGCTGGGGGACAAACTCTGGGGCCAACGTCCTGACTTTC; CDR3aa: CASSGWGTNSGANVLTF
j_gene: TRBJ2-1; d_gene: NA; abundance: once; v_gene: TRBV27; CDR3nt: TGTGCCAGCAGTTTAGCGGCCAGCTCCTACAATGAGCAGTTCTTC; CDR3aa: CASSLAASSYNEQFF
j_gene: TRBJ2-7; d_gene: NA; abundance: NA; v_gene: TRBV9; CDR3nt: TGTGCCAGCAGCGCCCTCCGGACTACGGGGGTCTACGAGCAGTACTTC; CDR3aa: CASSALRTTGVYEQYF
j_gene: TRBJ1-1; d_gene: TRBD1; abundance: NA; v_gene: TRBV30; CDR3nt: TGTGCCTGGAGTGGGGGCCTATCCCGTACAGGGGCCATAGGGGCGGGCACTGAAGCTTTCTTT; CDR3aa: CAWSGGLSRTGAIGAGTEAFF
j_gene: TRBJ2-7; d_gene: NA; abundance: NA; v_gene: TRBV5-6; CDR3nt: TGTGCCAGCAGCCGGACCAGCACCGAGCAGTACTTC; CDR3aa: CASSRTSTEQYF
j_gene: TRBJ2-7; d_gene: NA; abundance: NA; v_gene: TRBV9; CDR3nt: TGTGCCAGCAGCGTTGGTGGGGGGACCTACGAGCAGTACTTC; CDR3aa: CASSVGGGTYEQYF
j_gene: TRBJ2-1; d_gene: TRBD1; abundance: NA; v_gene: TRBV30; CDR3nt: TGTGCCTGGAGCACGGGCCCAGGGGGCAGTTACAATGAGCAGTTCTTC; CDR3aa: CAWSTGPGGSYNEQFF
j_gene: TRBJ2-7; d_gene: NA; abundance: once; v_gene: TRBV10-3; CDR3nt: TGTGCCATCAGTGAGTCCTCAGGGGGGGCCTACGAGCAGTACTTC; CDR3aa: CAISESSGGAYEQYF
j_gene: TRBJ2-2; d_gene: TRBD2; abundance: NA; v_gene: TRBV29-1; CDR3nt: TGCAGCGGACTCGGGGGGGCCGGGGAGCTGTTTTTT; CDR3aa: CSGLGGAGELFF
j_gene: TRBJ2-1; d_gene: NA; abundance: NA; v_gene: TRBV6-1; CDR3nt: TGTGCCAGCAGTGTAAGGGACGGTTACAATGAGCAGTTCTTC; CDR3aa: CASSVRDGYNEQFF
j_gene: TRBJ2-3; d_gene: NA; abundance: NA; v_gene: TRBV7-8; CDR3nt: TGTGCCAGCAGCCCCCGGACAGCTGGAGGTAGCACAGATACGCAGTATTTT; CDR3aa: CASSPRTAGGSTDTQYF
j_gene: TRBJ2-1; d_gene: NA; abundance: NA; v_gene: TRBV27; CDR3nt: TGTGCCAGCAGTCAGGGTGGATATGAGCAGTTCTTC; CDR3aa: CASSQGGYEQFF
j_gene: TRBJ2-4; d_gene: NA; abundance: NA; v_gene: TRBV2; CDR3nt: TGTGCCAGCGAAGAGACAAACATTCAGTACTTC; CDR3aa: CASEETNIQYF